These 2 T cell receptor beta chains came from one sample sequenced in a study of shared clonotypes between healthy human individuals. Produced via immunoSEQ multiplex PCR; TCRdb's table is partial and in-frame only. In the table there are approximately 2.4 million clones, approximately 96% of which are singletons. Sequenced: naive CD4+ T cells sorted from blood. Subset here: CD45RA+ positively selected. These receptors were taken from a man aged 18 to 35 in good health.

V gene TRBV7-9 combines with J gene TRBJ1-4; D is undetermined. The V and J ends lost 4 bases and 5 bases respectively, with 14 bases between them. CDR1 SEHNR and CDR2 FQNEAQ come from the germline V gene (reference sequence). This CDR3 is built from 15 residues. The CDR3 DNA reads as TGTGCCAGCAGCTCCGCGCGGAAGGCAAATGAAAAACTGTTTTTT. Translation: CASSSARKANEKLFF.

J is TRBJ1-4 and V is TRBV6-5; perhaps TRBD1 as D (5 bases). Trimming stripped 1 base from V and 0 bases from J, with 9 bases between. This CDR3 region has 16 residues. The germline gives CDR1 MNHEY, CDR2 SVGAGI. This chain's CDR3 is CASSYFGGATNEKLFF. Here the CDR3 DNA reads TGTGCCAGCAGTTACTTCGGGGGGGCAACTAATGAAAAACTGTTTTTT.